This T cell receptor beta chain originates from a study of blood T cells in healthy people across ages. General observations from the study: The authors considered diversity estimates from one million T cells to be underestimates.

With a J-beta primer mix and a sample-barcoded 5' primer, a second PCR ran about 7 to 12 cycles. A 12-random-nucleotide template-switch adaptor tagged each cDNA molecule. The study obtained at least 2.5 million CDR3-containing paired-end reads from every sample. Using its own MiXCR run on the 5' RACE reads, TCRdb lists one record per CDR3 protein. The sample has over 1,500,000 distinct CDR3 sequences; more than 35% are singletons. Isolation per sample recovered at least 7 million PBMCs. Germline V gene sequence: CDR1 DFQATT, CDR2 SNEGSKA (reference sequence). The CDR3 covers 14 residues. The V gene end was trimmed by 1 base and the J gene end by 6 bases; junction bases not matched to a gene: 8. Remarks on this clonotype: The antigen is unknown.

The chain employs TRBV20-1 and TRBJ2-7; 8 nucleotides line up with TRBD2. Specimen: blood. The clonotype comes from a human donor in good health. The CDR3 nucleotides read TGCAGTGCTAGAGGAGTGACTAGCGTTGGCGAGCAGTACTTC. Translation: CSARGVTSVGEQYF.